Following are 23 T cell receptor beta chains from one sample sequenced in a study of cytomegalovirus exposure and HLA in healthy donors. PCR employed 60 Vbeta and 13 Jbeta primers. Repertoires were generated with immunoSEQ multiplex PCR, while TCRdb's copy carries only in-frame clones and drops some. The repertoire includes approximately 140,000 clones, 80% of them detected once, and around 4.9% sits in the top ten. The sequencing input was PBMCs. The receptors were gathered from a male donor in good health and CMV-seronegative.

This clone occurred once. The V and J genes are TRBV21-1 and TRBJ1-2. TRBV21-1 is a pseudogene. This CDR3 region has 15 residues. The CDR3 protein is CASSKVRDGNYGYTF. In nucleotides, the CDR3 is TGTGCCAGCAGCAAAGTCAGAGACGGGAACTATGGCTACACCTTC.

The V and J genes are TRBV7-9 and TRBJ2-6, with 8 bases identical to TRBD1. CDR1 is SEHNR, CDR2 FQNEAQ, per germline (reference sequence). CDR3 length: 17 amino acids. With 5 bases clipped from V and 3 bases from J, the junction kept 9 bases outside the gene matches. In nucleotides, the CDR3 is TGTGCCAGCAGCCATGCAGGGGGCGGTGGTGGGGCCAACGTCCTGACTTTC. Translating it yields CASSHAGGGGGANVLTF.

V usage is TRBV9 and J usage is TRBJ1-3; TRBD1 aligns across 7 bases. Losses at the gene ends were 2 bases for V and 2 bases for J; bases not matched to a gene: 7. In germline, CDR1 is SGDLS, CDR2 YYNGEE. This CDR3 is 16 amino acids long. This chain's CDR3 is CASSVTGDLAGNTIYF. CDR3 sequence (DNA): TGTGCCAGCAGCGTTACAGGGGATTTAGCTGGAAACACCATATATTTT.

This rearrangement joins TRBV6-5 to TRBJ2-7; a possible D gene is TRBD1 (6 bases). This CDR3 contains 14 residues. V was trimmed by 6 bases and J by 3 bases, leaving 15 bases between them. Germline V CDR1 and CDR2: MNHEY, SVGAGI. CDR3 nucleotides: TGTGCCAGCAGCGACAGGTTTGGTAACTACGAGCAGTACTTC. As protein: CASSDRFGNYEQYF.

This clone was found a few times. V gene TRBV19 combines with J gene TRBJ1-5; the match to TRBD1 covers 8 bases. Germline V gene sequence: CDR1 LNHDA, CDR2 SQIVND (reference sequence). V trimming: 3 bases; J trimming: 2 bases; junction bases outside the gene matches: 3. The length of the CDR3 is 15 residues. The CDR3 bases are TGTGCCAGTAGTATCGTGACAGGGGGCAATCAGCCCCAGCATTTT. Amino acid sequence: CASSIVTGGNQPQHF.

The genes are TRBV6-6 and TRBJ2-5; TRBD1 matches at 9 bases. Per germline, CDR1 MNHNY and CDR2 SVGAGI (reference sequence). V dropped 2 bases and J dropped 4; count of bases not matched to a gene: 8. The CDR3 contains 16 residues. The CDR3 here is CASSYHRETGGETQYF. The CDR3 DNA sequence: TGTGCCAGCAGTTACCATCGTGAGACAGGGGGAGAGACCCAGTACTTC.

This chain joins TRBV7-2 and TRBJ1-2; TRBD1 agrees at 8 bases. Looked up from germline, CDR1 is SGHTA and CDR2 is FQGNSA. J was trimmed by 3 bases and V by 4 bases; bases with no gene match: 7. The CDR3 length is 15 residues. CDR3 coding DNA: TGTGCCAGCAGCTCCCCGGACAGGGCGGACTATGGCTACACCTTC. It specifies CASSSPDRADYGYTF.

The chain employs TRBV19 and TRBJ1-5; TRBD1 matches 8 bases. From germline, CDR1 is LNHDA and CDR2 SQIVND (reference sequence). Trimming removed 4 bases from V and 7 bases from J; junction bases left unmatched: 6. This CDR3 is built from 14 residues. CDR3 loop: CASSKTGEGQPQHF. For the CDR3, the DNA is TGTGCCAGTAGTAAGACAGGGGAGGGACAGCCCCAGCATTTT.

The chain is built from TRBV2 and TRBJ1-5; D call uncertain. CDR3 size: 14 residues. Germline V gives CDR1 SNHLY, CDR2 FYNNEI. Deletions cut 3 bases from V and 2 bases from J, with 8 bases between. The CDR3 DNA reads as TGTGCCAGCAGTGAGAGTTTTGGCAATCAGCCCCAGCATTTT. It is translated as CASSESFGNQPQHF.

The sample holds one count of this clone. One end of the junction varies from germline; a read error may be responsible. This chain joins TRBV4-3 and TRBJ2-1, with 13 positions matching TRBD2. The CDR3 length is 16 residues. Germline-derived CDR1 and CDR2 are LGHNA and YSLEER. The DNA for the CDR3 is TGCACCAGCAGCCAGGGACTAGCGGGGAACGCAGCTGAGCAGTTCTTC. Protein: CTSSQGLAGNAAEQFF.

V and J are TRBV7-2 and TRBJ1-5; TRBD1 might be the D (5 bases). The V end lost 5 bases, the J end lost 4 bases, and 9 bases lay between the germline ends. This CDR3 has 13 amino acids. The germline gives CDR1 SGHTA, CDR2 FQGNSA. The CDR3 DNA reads TGTGCCAGCAGCCTGACAGAAAATCAGCCCCAGCATTTT. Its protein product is CASSLTENQPQHF.

The CDR3 loop reads CASSLGAAESNTEAFF. The CDR3 region has the DNA TGCGCCAGCAGCTTGGGTGCCGCAGAATCAAACACTGAAGCTTTCTTT. V and J are TRBV5-1 and TRBJ1-1; no reliable D call. This CDR3 contains 16 residues. Germline CDR1 SGHRS, CDR2 YFSETQ. V lost 0 bases to trimming and J lost 2 bases, with 14 bases between them.

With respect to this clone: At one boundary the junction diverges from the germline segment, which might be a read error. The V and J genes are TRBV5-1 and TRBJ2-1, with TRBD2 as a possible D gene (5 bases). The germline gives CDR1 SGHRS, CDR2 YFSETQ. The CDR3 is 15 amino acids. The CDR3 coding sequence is TGCGCCAGCAGAGTGTCGGGGAGCTCCTACAATGGGCAGTTCTTC. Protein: CASRVSGSSYNGQFF.

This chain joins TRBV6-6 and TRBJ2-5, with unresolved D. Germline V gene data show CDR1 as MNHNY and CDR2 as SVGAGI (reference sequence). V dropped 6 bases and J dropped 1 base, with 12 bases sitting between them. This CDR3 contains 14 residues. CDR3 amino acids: CASRAPDIQETQYF. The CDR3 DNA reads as TGTGCCAGCAGAGCTCCAGACATCCAAGAGACCCAGTACTTC.

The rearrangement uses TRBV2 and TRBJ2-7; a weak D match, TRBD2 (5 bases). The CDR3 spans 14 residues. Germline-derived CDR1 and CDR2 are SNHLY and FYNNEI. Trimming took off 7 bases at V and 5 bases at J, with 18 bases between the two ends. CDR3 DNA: TGTGCCAGCAATAATTGGGAGTCTGTGGACGAGCAGTACTTC. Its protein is CASNNWESVDEQYF.

The chain's CDR3 is CASTAGGGAFEQFF. The CDR3 nucleotides read TGTGCCAGCACGGCTGGCGGGGGGGCCTTTGAGCAGTTCTTC. The chain employs TRBV7-2 and TRBJ2-1, with 9 bases identical to TRBD2. V trimming: 7 bases; J trimming: 9 bases; junction bases outside the gene matches: 10. Germline V lookup: CDR1 SGHTA, CDR2 FQGNSA. The CDR3 totals 14 residues.

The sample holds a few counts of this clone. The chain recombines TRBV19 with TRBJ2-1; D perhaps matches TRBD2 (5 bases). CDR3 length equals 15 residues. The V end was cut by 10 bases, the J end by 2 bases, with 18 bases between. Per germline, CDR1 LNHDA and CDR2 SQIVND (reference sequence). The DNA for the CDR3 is TGTGCCACCACTAGAGGAAGCTACACCTACAATGAGCAGTTCTTC. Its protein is CATTRGSYTYNEQFF.

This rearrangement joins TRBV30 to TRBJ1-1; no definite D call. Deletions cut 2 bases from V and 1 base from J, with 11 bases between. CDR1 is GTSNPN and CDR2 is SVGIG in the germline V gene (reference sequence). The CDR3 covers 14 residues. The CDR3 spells CAWSMTRGNTEAFF. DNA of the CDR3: TGTGCCTGGAGTATGACCCGGGGGAACACTGAAGCTTTCTTT.

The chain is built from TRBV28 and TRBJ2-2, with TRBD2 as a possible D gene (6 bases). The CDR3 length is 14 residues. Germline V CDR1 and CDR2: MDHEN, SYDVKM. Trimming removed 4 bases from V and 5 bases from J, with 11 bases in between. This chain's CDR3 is CASSSTGGTGELFF. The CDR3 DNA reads TGTGCCAGCAGTTCCACCGGAGGGACCGGGGAGCTGTTTTTT. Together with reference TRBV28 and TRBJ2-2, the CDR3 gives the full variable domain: DVKVTQSSRYLVKRTGEKVFLECVQDMDHENMFWYRQDPGLGLRLIYFSYDVKMKEKGDIPEGYSVSREKKERFSLILESASTNQTSMYLCASSSTGGTGELFFGEGSRLTVL.

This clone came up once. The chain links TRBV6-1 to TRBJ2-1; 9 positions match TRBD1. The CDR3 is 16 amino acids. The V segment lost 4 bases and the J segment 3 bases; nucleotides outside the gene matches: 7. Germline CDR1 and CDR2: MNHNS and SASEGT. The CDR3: CASSASPGQGYNEQFF. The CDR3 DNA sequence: TGTGCCAGCAGTGCCTCACCGGGACAGGGCTACAATGAGCAGTTCTTC.

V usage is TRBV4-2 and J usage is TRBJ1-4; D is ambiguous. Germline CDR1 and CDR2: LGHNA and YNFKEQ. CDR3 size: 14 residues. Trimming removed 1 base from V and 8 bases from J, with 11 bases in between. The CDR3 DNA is TGTGCCAGCAGCCAAGGTGGCAGCGGAGAAAAACTGTTTTTT. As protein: CASSQGGSGEKLFF.

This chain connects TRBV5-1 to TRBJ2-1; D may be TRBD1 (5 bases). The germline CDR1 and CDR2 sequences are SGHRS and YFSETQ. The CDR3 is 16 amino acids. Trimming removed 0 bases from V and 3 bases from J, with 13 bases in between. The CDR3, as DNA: TGCGCCAGCAGCTTGGAGGGGCCTAACAGCTACAATGAGCAGTTCTTC. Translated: CASSLEGPNSYNEQFF.

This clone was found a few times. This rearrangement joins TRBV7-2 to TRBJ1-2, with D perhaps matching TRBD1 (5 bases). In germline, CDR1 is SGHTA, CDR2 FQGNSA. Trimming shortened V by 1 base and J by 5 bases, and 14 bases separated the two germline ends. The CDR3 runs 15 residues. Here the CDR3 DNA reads TGTGCCAGCAGCTTAGAGCGAGACAGCCCTTATGGCTACACCTTC. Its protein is CASSLERDSPYGYTF.